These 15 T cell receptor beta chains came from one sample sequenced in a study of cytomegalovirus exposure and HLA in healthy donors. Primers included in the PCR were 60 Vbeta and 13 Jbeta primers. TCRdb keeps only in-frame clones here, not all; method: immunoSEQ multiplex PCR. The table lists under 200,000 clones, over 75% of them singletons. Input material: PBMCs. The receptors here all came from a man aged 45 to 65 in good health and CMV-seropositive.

The CDR3 loop reads CASSEALGSYNEQFF. In nucleotides, the CDR3 is TGTGCCAGCAGTGAAGCCCTAGGCAGCTACAATGAGCAGTTCTTC. The chain links TRBV2 to TRBJ2-1; D is unresolved. This CDR3 is built from 15 residues. Trimming stripped 0 bases from V and 3 bases from J, with 9 bases between. Germline V gives CDR1 SNHLY, CDR2 FYNNEI.

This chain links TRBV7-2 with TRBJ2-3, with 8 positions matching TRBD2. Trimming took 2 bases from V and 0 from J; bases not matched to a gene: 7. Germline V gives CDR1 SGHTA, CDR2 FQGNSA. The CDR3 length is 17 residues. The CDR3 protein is CASSLSSSGSSTDTQYF. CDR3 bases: TGTGCCAGCAGCTTATCTTCTAGCGGGTCTAGCACAGATACGCAGTATTTT.

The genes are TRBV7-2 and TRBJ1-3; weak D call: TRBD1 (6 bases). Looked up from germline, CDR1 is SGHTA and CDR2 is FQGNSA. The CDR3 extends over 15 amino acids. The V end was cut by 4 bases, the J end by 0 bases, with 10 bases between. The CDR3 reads CASSSPTGSGNTIYF. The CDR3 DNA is TGTGCCAGCAGCTCACCGACAGGCTCTGGAAACACCATATATTTT.

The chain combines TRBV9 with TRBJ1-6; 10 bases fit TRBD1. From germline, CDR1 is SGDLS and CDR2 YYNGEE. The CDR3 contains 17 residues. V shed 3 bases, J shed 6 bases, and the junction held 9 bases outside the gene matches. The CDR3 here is CASSAEGQGSFNSPLHF. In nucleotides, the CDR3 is TGTGCCAGCAGCGCGGAGGGACAGGGGAGCTTTAATTCACCCCTCCACTTT.

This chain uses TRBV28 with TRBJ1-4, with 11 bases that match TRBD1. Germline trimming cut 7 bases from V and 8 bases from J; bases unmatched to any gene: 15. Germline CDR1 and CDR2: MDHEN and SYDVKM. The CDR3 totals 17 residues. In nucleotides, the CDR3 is TGTGCCAGCACCGGGAGGGGTCCCCGGGACAGGGGGGAAAAACTGTTTTTT. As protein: CASTGRGPRDRGEKLFF. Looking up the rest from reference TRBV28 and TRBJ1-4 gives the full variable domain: DVKVTQSSRYLVKRTGEKVFLECVQDMDHENMFWYRQDPGLGLRLIYFSYDVKMKEKGDIPEGYSVSREKKERFSLILESASTNQTSMYLCASTGRGPRDRGEKLFFGSGTQLSVL.

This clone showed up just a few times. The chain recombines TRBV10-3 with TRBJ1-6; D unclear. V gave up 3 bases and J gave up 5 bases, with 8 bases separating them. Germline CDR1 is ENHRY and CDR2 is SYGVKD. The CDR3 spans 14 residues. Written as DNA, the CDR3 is TGTGCCATCAGTGACTCCGAGAATAATTCACCCCTCCACTTT. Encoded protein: CAISDSENNSPLHF.

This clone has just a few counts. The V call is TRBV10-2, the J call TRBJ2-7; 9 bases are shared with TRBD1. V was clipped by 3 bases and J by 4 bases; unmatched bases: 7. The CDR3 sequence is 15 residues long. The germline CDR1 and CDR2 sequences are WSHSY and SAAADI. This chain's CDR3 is CASSEPGQGRYEQYF. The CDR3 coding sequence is TGCGCCAGCAGTGAACCCGGACAGGGGAGGTACGAGCAGTACTTC.

CDR3 region: CASSQGTGESPQHF. In nucleotides, the CDR3 is TGTGCCAGCAGCCAAGGGACAGGGGAATCCCCCCAGCATTTT. V and J are TRBV5-6 and TRBJ1-5; 10 bases match TRBD1. The germline V gene has CDR1 SGHDT and CDR2 YYEEEE. This CDR3 has 14 residues. The J segment lost 10 bases and the V segment lost 4 bases, leaving 8 bases of the junction unmatched.

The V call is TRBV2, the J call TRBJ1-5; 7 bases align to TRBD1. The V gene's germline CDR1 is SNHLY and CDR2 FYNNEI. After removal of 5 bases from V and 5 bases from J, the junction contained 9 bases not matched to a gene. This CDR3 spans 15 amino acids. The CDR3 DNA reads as TGTGCCAGCAGTCCTCAGGGGGTCAACCATCAGCCCCAGCATTTT. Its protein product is CASSPQGVNHQPQHF.

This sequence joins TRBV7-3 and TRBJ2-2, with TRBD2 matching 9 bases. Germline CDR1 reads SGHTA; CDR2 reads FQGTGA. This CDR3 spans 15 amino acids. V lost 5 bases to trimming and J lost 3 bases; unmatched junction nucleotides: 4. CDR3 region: CASSTGLAYTGELFF. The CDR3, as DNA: TGTGCCAGCAGCACGGGACTAGCCTACACCGGGGAGCTGTTTTTT.

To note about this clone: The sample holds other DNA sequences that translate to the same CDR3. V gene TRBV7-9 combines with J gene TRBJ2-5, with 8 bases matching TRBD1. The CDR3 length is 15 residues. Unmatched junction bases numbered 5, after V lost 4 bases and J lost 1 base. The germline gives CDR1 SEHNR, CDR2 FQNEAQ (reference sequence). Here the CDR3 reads CASSSNDRGQETQYF. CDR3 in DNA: TGTGCCAGCAGCTCTAACGACAGGGGCCAAGAGACCCAGTACTTC.

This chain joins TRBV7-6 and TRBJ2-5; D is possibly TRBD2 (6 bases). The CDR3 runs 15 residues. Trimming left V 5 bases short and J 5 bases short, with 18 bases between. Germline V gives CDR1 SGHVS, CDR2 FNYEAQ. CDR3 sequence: CASSPRRGDGETQYF. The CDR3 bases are TGTGCCAGCAGCCCACGGCGGGGAGATGGGGAGACCCAGTACTTC.

CDR3 protein: CAISTGVRDYGYTF. CDR3 bases: TGTGCCATCAGTACAGGGGTGCGGGACTATGGCTACACCTTC. The V and J genes are TRBV10-3 and TRBJ1-2, with 7 bases fitting TRBD1. CDR3 size: 14 residues. Germline CDR1 ENHRY, CDR2 SYGVKD. V shed 5 bases and J 3 bases; nucleotides not matched to a gene: 6.

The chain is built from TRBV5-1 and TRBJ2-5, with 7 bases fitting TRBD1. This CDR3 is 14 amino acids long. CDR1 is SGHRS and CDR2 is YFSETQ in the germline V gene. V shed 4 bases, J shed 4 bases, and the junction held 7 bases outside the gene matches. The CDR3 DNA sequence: TGCGCCAGCAGCAACCCGACAGGGTCAGAGACCCAGTACTTC. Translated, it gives CASSNPTGSETQYF. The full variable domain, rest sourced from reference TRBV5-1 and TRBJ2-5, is KAGVTQTPRYLIKTRGQQVTLSCSPISGHRSVSWYQQTPGQGLQFLFEYFSETQRNKGNFPGRFSGRQFSNSRSEMNVSTLELGDSALYLCASSNPTGSETQYFGPGTRLLVL.

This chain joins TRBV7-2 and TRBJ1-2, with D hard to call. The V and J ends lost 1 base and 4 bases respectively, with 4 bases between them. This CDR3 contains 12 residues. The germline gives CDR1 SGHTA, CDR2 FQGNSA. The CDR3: CASSLDRYGYTF. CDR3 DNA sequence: TGTGCCAGCAGCTTAGATCGCTATGGCTACACCTTC.